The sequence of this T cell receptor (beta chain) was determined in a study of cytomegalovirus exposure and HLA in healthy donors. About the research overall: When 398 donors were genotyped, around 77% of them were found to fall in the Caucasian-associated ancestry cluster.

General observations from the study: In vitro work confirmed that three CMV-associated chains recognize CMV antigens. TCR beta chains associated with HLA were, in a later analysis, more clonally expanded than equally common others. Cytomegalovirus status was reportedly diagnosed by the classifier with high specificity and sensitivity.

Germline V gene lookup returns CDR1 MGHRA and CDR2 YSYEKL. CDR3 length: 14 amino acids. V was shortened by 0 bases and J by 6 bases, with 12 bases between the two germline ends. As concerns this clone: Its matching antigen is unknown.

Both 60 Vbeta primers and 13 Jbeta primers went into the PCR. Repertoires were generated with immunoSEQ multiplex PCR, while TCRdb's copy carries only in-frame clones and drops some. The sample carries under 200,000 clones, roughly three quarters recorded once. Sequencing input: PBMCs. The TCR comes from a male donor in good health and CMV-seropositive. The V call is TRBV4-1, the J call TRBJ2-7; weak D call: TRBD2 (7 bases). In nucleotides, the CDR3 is TGCGCCAGCAGCCAAGAGGGAGGGGGAGTCGAGCAGTACTTC. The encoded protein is CASSQEGGGVEQYF.